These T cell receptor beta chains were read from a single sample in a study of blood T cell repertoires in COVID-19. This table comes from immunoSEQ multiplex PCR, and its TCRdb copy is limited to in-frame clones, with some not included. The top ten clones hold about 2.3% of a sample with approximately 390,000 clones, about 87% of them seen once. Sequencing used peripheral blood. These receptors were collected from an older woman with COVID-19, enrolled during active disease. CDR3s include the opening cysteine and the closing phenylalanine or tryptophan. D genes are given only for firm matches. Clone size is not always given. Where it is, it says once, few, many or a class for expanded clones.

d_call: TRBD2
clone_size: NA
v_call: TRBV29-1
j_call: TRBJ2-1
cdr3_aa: CSAALASGGDNEQFF
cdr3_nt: TGCAGCGCTGCCCTGGCTAGCGGGGGGGACAATGAGCAGTTCTTC

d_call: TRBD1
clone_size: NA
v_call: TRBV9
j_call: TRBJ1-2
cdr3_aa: CASSVARDRVDYGYTF
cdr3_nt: TGTGCCAGCAGCGTAGCCCGGGACAGGGTCGACTATGGCTACACCTTC

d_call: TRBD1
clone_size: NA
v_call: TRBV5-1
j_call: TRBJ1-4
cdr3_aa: CASTEGPGGEKLFF
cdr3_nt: TGCGCCAGCACCGAGGGTCCAGGGGGTGAAAAACTGTTTTTT

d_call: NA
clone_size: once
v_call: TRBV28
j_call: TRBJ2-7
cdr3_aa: CASSLRPTGSYEQYF
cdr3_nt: TGTGCCAGCAGTCTCCGTCCCACAGGGTCCTACGAGCAGTACTTC

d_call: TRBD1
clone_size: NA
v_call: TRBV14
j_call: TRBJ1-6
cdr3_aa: CASSQWTGKSSYNSPLHF
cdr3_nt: TGTGCCAGCAGCCAATGGACAGGGAAAAGCTCCTATAATTCACCCCTCCACTTT

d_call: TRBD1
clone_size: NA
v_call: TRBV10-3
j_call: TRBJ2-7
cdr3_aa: CAISWDREYEQYF
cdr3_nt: TGTGCCATCAGTTGGGACAGGGAGTACGAGCAGTACTTC

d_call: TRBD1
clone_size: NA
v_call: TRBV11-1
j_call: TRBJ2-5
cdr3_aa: CASSFHRGQETQYF
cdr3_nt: TGTGCCAGCAGCTTTCACAGGGGGCAAGAGACCCAGTACTTC

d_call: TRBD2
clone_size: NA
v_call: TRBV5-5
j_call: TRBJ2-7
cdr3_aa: CASSQAGGPSYEQYF
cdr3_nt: TGTGCCAGCAGCCAAGCGGGAGGACCCAGCTACGAGCAGTACTTC

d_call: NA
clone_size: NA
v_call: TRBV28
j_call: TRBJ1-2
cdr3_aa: CASSLGGDGGYGYTF
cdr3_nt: TGTGCCAGCAGTTTGGGAGGGGATGGCGGCTATGGCTACACCTTC

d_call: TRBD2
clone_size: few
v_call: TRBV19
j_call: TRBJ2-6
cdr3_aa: CASSLAGATSGANVLTF
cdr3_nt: TGTGCCAGTAGCTTAGCGGGGGCAACCTCTGGGGCCAACGTCCTGACTTTC

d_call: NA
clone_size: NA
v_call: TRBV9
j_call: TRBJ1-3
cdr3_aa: CASSGGLQGGHTIYF
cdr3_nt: TGTGCCAGCAGCGGAGGGCTACAAGGGGGACACACCATATATTTT

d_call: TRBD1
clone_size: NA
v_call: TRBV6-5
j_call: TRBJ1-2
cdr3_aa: CASSYSLGQGNYGYTF
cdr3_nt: TGTGCCAGCAGTTACTCCCTGGGACAGGGGAACTATGGCTACACCTTC

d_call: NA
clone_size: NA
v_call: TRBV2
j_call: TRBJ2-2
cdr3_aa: CASSVKTNTGELFF
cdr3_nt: TGTGCCAGCAGTGTGAAGACAAACACCGGGGAGCTGTTTTTT

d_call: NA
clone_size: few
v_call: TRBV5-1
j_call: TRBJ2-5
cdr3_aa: CASSLGTPGETQYF
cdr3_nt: TGCGCCAGCAGCTTGGGAACCCCCGGGGAGACCCAGTACTTC

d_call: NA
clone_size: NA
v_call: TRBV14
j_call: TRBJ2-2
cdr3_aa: CASSQRGRGPGELFF
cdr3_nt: TGTGCCAGCAGCCAGCGGGGGCGCGGTCCCGGGGAGCTGTTTTTT

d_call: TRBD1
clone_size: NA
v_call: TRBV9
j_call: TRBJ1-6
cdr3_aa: CASSPRQGDSPLHF
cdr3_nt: TGTGCCAGCAGCCCCCGACAGGGGGATTCACCCCTCCACTTT

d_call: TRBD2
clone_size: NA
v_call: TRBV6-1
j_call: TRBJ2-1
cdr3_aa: CASSGMTSSGGYNEQFF
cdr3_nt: TGTGCCAGCAGTGGAATGACTAGTAGCGGGGGCTACAATGAGCAGTTCTTC

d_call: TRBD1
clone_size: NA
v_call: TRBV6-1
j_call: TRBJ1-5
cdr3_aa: CASSEQDRGTNQPQHF
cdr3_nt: TGTGCCAGCAGTGAACAGGACAGGGGGACCAATCAGCCCCAGCATTTT

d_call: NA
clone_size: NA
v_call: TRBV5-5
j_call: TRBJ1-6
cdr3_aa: CASSLGPNLNSPLHF
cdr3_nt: TGTGCCAGCAGCTTGGGGCCGAATTTGAATTCACCCCTCCACTTT

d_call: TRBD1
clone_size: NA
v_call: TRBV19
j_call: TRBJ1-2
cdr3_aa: CASRTGQGDGYTF
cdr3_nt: TGTGCCAGTAGAACTGGACAGGGTGATGGCTACACCTTC

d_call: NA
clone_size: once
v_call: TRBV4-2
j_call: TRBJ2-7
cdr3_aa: CASSQIGGNYEQYF
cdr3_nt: TGTGCCAGCAGCCAAATTGGGGGCAACTACGAGCAGTACTTC

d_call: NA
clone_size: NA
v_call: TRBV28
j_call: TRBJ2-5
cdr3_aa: CASSFSGFKETQYF
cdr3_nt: TGTGCCAGCAGTTTCTCGGGGTTCAAGGAGACCCAGTACTTC

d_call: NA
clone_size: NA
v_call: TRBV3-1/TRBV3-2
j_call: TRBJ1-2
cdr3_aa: CASSQVRLNYGYTF
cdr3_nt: TGTGCCAGCAGCCAAGTGCGCCTTAACTATGGCTACACCTTC

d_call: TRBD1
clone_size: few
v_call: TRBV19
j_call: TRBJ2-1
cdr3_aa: CASSPGTGGVNEQFF
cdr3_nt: TGTGCCAGTAGTCCCGGGACAGGGGGGGTAAATGAGCAGTTCTTC

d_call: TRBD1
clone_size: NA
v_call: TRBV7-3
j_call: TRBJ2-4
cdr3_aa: CASSRGETGAGNIQYF
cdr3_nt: TGTGCCAGCAGCCGAGGAGAGACAGGGGCGGGAAACATTCAGTACTTC

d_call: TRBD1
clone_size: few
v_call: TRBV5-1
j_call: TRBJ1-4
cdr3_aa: CASSSSRKTGGSNEKLFF
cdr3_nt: TGCGCCAGCAGCTCCAGTAGGAAAACAGGGGGAAGTAATGAAAAACTGTTTTTT

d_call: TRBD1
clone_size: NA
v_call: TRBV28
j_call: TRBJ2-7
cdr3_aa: CASTPAGTEGVYEQYF
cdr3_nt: TGTGCCAGCACCCCGGCCGGGACAGAGGGGGTCTACGAGCAGTACTTC

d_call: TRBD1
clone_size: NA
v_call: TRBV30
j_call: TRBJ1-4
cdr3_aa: CAWFFNRDRGNEKLFF
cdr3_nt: TGTGCCTGGTTTTTCAACCGGGACAGGGGGAATGAAAAACTGTTTTTT

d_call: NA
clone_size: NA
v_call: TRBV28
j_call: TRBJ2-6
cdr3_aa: CASSSLPGTSGANVLTF
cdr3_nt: TGTGCCAGCAGTAGCCTCCCGGGAACCTCTGGGGCCAACGTCCTGACTTTC

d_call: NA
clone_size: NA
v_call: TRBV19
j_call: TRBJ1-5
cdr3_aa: CASSLQGGNQPQHF
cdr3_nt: TGTGCCAGTAGTCTACAGGGTGGCAATCAGCCCCAGCATTTT

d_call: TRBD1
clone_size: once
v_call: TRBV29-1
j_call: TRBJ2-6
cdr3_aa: CSVGTGGSSGANVLTF
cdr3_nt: TGCAGCGTTGGGACAGGGGGGAGCTCTGGGGCCAACGTCCTGACTTTC

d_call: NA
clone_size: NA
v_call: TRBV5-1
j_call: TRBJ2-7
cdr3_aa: CASSSQTDEQYF
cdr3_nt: TGCGCCAGCAGCTCACAGACGGACGAGCAGTACTTC

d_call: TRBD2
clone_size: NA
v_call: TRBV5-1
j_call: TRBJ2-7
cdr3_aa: CASSLGRTSSYEQYF
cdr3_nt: TGCGCCAGCAGCTTGGGTAGGACTAGCTCCTACGAGCAGTACTTC

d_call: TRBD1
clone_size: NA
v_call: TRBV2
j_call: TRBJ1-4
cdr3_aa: CASRIQGPPNEKLFF
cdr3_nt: TGTGCCAGCAGAATACAGGGGCCACCTAATGAAAAACTGTTTTTT

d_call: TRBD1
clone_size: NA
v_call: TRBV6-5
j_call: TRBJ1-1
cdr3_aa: CASTLTGVTEAFF
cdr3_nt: TGTGCCAGCACCCTGACAGGGGTCACTGAAGCTTTCTTT

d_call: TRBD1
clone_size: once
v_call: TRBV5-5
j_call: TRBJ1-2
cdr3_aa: CASSLGQGLNYGYTF
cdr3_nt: TGTGCCAGCAGCTTGGGACAGGGGCTTAACTATGGCTACACCTTC

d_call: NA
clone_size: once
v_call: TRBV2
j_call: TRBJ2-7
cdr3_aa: CASSEGALTHF
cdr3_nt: TGTGCCAGCAGTGAAGGGGCTTTGACCCACTTC

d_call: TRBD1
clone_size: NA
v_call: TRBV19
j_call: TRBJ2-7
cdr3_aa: CASSIDRVTEQYF
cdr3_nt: TGTGCCAGTAGTATCGACAGGGTTACCGAGCAGTACTTC

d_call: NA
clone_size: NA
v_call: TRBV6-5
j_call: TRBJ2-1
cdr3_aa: CASSQPGRSSEQFF
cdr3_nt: TGTGCCAGCAGTCAACCGGGAAGGAGTAGTGAGCAGTTCTTC

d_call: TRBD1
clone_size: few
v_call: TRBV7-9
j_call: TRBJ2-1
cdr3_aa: CASRGGQVGNEQFF
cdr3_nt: TGTGCCAGCAGGGGCGGACAGGTGGGCAATGAGCAGTTCTTC

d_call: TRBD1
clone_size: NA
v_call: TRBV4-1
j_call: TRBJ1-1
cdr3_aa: CASSRDSDYGFLTEAFF
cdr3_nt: TGCGCCAGCAGCCGGGACAGCGATTACGGGTTTCTCACTGAAGCTTTCTTT

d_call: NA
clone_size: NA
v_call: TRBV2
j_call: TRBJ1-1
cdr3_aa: CASSPLTEAFF
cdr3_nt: TGTGCCAGCAGTCCCCTGACTGAAGCTTTCTTT

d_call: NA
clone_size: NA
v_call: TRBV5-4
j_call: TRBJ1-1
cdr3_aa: CASSRHGEMNTEAFF
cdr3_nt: TGTGCCAGCAGCCGACATGGGGAGATGAACACTGAAGCTTTCTTT

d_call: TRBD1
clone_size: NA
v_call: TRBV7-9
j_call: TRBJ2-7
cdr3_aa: CASSPWDSSYEQYF
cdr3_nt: TGTGCCAGCAGCCCTTGGGACAGTTCCTACGAGCAGTACTTC

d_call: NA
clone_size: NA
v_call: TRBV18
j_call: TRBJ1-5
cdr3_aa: CASSSSISNQPQHF
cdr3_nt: TGTGCCAGCTCAAGCTCGATCAGCAATCAGCCCCAGCATTTT

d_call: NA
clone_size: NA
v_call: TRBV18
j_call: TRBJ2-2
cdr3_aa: CASSPAGAMNTGELFF
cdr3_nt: TGTGCCAGCTCACCAGCGGGGGCAATGAACACCGGGGAGCTGTTTTTT

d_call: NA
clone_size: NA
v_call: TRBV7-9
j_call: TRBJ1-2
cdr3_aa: CASSQSGVRGYTF
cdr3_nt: TGTGCCAGCAGCCAGTCGGGGGTTCGTGGCTACACCTTC

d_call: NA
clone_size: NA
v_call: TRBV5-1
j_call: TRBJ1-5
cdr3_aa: CASSLDPGSEPQHF
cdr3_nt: TGCGCCAGCAGCTTGGACCCGGGGAGCGAGCCCCAGCATTTT

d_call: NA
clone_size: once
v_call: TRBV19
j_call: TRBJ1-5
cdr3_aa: CASSFRVIEFPNQPQHF
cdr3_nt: TGTGCCAGTAGTTTCAGGGTGATCGAATTCCCAAATCAGCCCCAGCATTTT

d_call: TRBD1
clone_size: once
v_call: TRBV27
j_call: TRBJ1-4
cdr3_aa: CASSSAYRGAGEKLFF
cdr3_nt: TGTGCCAGCAGTTCGGCCTACAGGGGGGCTGGCGAAAAACTGTTTTTT

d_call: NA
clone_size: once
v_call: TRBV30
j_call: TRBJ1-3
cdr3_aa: CAWSVKGNTIYF
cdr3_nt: TGTGCCTGGAGTGTAAAGGGGAACACCATATATTTT

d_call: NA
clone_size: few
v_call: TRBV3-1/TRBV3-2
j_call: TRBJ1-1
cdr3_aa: CASSQSQGTAFF
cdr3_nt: TGTGCCAGCAGCCAATCTCAGGGGACCGCTTTCTTT

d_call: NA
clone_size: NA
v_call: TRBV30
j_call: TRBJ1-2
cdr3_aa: CAWSVGGFGGYTF
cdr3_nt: TGTGCCTGGAGTGTAGGAGGATTTGGCGGCTACACCTTC

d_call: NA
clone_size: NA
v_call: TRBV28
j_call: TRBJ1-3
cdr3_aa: CASMDSRSGNTIYF
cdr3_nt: TGTGCCAGTATGGACTCCCGCTCTGGAAACACCATATATTTT

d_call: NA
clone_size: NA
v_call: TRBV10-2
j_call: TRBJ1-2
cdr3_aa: CASSETATFYGYTF
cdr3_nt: TGCGCCAGCAGTGAGACAGCCACCTTCTATGGCTACACCTTC